This T cell receptor (beta chain) was sequenced during a study of beta chain features in type 1 diabetes. Regarding the study as a whole: Cells expressing TCR highly could be over-represented by cDNA sequencing. All four CD4+ subsets of Type 1 diabetes patients contained TCRB CDR3s that were moderately but significantly shorter.

With regard to this clone: Its antigen is currently unknown.

It was one heparinised blood draw, averaging about 116 mL, that each donor gave. Researchers reported sorting CD4+ naive, central memory, regulatory and stem cell-like memory cells via CD45RO/CCR7/CD25/CD127/CD95/CD27. V was pared by 5 bases and J by 4 bases, with 14 bases between. Germline CDR1 reads MRHNA; CDR2 reads SNTAGT. The CDR3 runs 14 residues. TCRB transcripts that were expressed got sequenced, as all of the isolated RNA had been reverse transcribed. The data were produced by immunoSEQ multiplex PCR, yet TCRdb's version contains in-frame clones alone and is incomplete. Among around 140,000 clones, over 8% were seen once, and the ten largest hold 0.5% to 0.65%.

The TCR was taken from a woman in her forties in good health. The sample comprised central memory CD4+ T cells from blood. The V call is TRBV6-4, the J call TRBJ1-2; possible D gene TRBD1, 5 bases. CDR3 loop: CASSYGQGFYGYTF. In nucleotides, the CDR3 is TGTGCCAGCAGTTACGGGCAGGGATTCTATGGCTACACCTTC.